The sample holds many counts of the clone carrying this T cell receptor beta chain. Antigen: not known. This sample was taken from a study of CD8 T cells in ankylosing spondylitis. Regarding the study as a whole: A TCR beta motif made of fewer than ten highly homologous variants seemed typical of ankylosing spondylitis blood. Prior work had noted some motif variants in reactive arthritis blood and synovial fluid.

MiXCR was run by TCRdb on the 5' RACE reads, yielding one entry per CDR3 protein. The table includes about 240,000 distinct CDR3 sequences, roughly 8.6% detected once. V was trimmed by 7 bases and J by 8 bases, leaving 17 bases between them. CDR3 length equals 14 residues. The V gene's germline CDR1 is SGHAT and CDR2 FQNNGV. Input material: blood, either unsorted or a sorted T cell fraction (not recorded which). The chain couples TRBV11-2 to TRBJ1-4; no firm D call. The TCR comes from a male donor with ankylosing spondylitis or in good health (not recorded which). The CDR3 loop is CASKWAGLGEKLFF. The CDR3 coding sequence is TGTGCCAGCAAATGGGCGGGTTTGGGAGAAAAACTGTTTTTT.